Below are 23 T cell receptor beta chains sequenced from a single sample in a study of glioma-infiltrating T cells after dendritic cell vaccination. Produced via immunoSEQ multiplex PCR; TCRdb's table is partial and in-frame only. The sample lists roughly 100,000 clones, about four fifths seen once, with roughly 12% in the top ten. The input for sequencing was blood, taken before dendritic cell vaccination. Every receptor here comes from a human donor with glioblastoma.

The chain couples TRBV7-8 to TRBJ2-3; perhaps TRBD2 as D (5 bases). With 3 bases removed from V and 0 bases from J, the gap between germline ends came to 13 bases. CDR3 size: 16 residues. CDR1 and CDR2 (germline): SGHVS, FQNEAQ. The CDR3 DNA reads as TGTGCCAGCAGCTTGGGCCCGGACTCTAGCACAGATACGCAGTATTTT. It codes for CASSLGPDSSTDTQYF.

The V call is TRBV7-2, the J call TRBJ2-1, with a possible D match to TRBD1 (6 bases). In germline, CDR1 is SGHTA, CDR2 FQGNSA. The CDR3 is 12 amino acids. Trimming stripped 5 bases from V and 9 bases from J, with 11 bases between. The CDR3 nucleotides are TGTGCCAGCAGCCGACCACAGGGTGAGCAGTTCTTC. Translated, it gives CASSRPQGEQFF.

This chain connects TRBV18 to TRBJ2-7, with D possibly being TRBD1 (6 bases). Germline CDR1 is KGHSH and CDR2 is LQKENI. The CDR3 spans 15 residues. V was shortened by 2 bases and J by 0 bases, with 11 bases between the two germline ends. This CDR3 is CASSPWGLSSYEQYF. For the CDR3, the DNA is TGTGCCAGCTCACCATGGGGGCTAAGCTCCTACGAGCAGTACTTC. Filled out from reference TRBV18 and TRBJ2-7, the complete variable domain reads NAGVMQNPRHLVRRRGQEARLRCSPMKGHSHVYWYRQLPEEGLKFMVYLQKENIIDESGMPKERFSAEFPKEGPSILRIQQVVRGDSAAYFCASSPWGLSSYEQYFGPGTRLTVT.

The V call is TRBV20-1, the J call TRBJ2-5, with a possible D match to TRBD1 (5 bases). This CDR3 has 11 amino acids. CDR1 is DFQATT and CDR2 is SNEGSKA in the germline V gene (reference sequence). Between the trimmed V and J ends, which lost 6 bases and 5 bases, there was a span of 10 bases. In nucleotides, the CDR3 is TGCAGTGCAGTTGCAGGGGAGACCCAGTACTTC. Translation gives CSAVAGETQYF.

Relative to its sample, this clone is medium-sized. The genes are TRBV5-1 and TRBJ1-1, with D hard to call. CDR3 length equals 16 residues. Germline V gives CDR1 SGHRS, CDR2 YFSETQ. V was clipped by 2 bases and J by 6 bases, with 20 bases between them. CDR3 amino acids: CASSFNIEGWQAEAFF. CDR3 bases: TGCGCCAGCAGCTTTAATATAGAGGGATGGCAGGCTGAAGCTTTCTTT.

The V and J genes are TRBV13 and TRBJ2-1, with D perhaps matching TRBD2 (5 bases). Germline CDR1 reads PRHDT; CDR2 reads FYEKMQ (reference sequence). V lost 5 bases to trimming and J lost 0 bases, with 26 bases between them. The CDR3 extends over 20 amino acids. CDR3 in DNA: TGTGCCAGCAGCCCGACCGGGCTAGCCTCCCCGCTTAGCTCCTACAATGAGCAGTTCTTC. This codes for CASSPTGLASPLSSYNEQFF.

The chain uses TRBV11-2 and TRBJ1-5; D gene uncertain. CDR3 length: 14 residues. Germline V gives CDR1 SGHAT, CDR2 FQNNGV. V lost 0 bases and J lost 7, with 10 bases in between. The CDR3 nucleotides are TGTGCCAGCAGCTTAGATCTCTTCTCCCAGCCCCAGCATTTT. Its protein is CASSLDLFSQPQHF.

This clone appeared once. The chain links TRBV6-5 to TRBJ2-7; no firm D call. Trimming cost V 0 bases and J 5 bases, with 8 bases left between them. CDR3 length equals 13 residues. The germline CDR1 and CDR2 sequences are MNHEY and SVGAGI. The CDR3 loop is CASSYSAPHEQYF. CDR3 sequence (DNA): TGTGCCAGCAGTTACTCGGCCCCTCACGAGCAGTACTTC.

The chain carries TRBV14 and TRBJ1-2; TRBD1 matches 12 bases. Germline V gene lookup returns CDR1 SGHDN and CDR2 FVKESK. Losses at the gene ends were 3 bases for V and 4 bases for J; bases not matched to a gene: 12. The CDR3 has 18 amino acids. CDR3 nucleotide sequence: TGTGCCAGCAGCCATCTCGGGACAGGGGGCGATTCTATCTATGGCTACACCTTC. Its protein is CASSHLGTGGDSIYGYTF.

The chain links TRBV5-6 to TRBJ2-7; the D gene is possibly TRBD1 (6 bases). Trimming stripped 4 bases from V and 3 bases from J, with 17 bases between. The CDR3 spans 15 residues. Germline loops: CDR1 SGHDT, CDR2 YYEEEE. The DNA of the CDR3 is TGTGCCAGCAGCCCGGGGTCACAGGGAAACTACGAGCAGTACTTC. Translating it yields CASSPGSQGNYEQYF.

A single count supports this clone. The rearrangement uses TRBV19 and TRBJ1-1; no firm D call. Germline V gene sequence: CDR1 LNHDA, CDR2 SQIVND (reference sequence). V lost 5 bases to trimming and J lost 2 bases, with 12 bases between them. The CDR3 contains 14 residues. CDR3 nucleotide sequence: TGTGCCAGTAGTTCGGAGGAGGCTAACACTGAAGCTTTCTTT. Translated: CASSSEEANTEAFF.

The V gene is TRBV6-1, the J gene TRBJ1-1; D is perhaps TRBD1 (6 bases). Trimming took 8 bases from V and 4 from J, leaving 14 bases between them. Germline V gene lookup returns CDR1 MNHNS and CDR2 SASEGT. The CDR3 is made up of 13 amino acids. CDR3 coding DNA: TGTGCCAGCCGAGGGGAGGGGGGCACTGAAGCTTTCTTT. This codes for CASRGEGGTEAFF.

This clone was found a few times. V usage is TRBV5-4 and J usage is TRBJ2-5; D is unresolved. The germline V gene has CDR1 SGHNT and CDR2 YYREEE (reference sequence). This CDR3 spans 14 amino acids. Trimming pared 0 bases from V and 5 bases from J, leaving 11 bases between. In nucleotides, the CDR3 is TGTGCCAGCAGCTTGGTAGACGAGGCCGAGACCCAGTACTTC. It is translated as CASSLVDEAETQYF.

This chain uses TRBV18 with TRBJ1-1, with a possible D match to TRBD1 (5 bases). The CDR3 has 15 amino acids. Germline CDR1 and CDR2: KGHSH and LQKENI. Trimming pared 3 bases from V and 1 base from J, leaving 12 bases between. CDR3 bases: TGTGCCAGCTCACCGGGCCGGGGGACGAACACTGAAGCTTTCTTT. This sequence encodes CASSPGRGTNTEAFF.

For this clone: The junction and the germline gene differ at one end; a read error may be behind it. The chain combines TRBV7-7 with TRBJ2-5; 9 nucleotides match TRBD2. Germline V gene sequence: CDR1 SSHAT, CDR2 FNYEAQ (reference sequence). The CDR3 spans 14 residues. CDR3 region: CASSGGGAQETQYF. The CDR3 coding sequence is TGTGCTAGCAGCGGCGGGGGGGCTCAAGAGACCCAGTACTTC.

The chain uses TRBV10-1 and TRBJ1-2, with a possible D match to TRBD1 (6 bases). This CDR3 comprises 17 residues. Germline-derived CDR1 and CDR2 are WNHNN and SYGVQD (reference sequence). V lost 3 bases and J 4 bases, leaving 21 bases between the germline ends. CDR3 sequence reads: CASSDLPGQGLFYGYTF. CDR3 bases: TGCGCCAGCAGTGATCTGCCCGGCCAGGGGCTCTTCTATGGCTACACCTTC.

The chain combines TRBV19 with TRBJ1-5; 8 bases match TRBD1. Germline V lookup: CDR1 LNHDA, CDR2 SQIVND (reference sequence). V lost 9 bases, J lost 7 bases, and 14 bases stayed unmatched. The CDR3 spans 15 residues. Written as DNA, the CDR3 is TGTGCCAGCCGTAGGGGGGACAGGCATATGCAGCCCCAGCATTTT. It is translated as CASRRGDRHMQPQHF.

The J gene is TRBJ2-7, the V gene TRBV6-1, with 9 bases identical to TRBD1. The CDR3 consists of 16 residues. J lost 5 bases, V lost 2 bases, and 10 bases had no gene match. Germline V gene sequence: CDR1 MNHNS, CDR2 SASEGT. The CDR3 nucleotides are TGTGCCAGCAGTGAACTCCCTGGGACAGGGAGGCACGAGCAGTACTTC. Translating gives CASSELPGTGRHEQYF.

The genes are TRBV5-1 and TRBJ2-5, with TRBD2 identical over 11 bases. Trimming at V came to 4 bases and at J to 3 bases, leaving 2 bases not matched to a gene. Germline V gene data show CDR1 as SGHRS and CDR2 as YFSETQ. The CDR3 loop spans 14 amino acids. Here the CDR3 reads CASSMTSGEETQYF. The CDR3 nucleotides are TGCGCCAGCAGCATGACTAGCGGGGAAGAGACCCAGTACTTC.

The chain recombines TRBV10-1 with TRBJ2-3; 13 bases map to TRBD2. With V trimmed by 5 bases and J by 8 bases, 1 base remained unmatched. The CDR3 runs 13 residues. Germline CDR1 is WNHNN and CDR2 is SYGVQD (reference sequence). The CDR3 DNA is TGCGCCAGCAGTAGGACTAGCGGGGGTACGCAGTATTTT. It encodes CASSRTSGGTQYF.

V and J are TRBV5-1 and TRBJ2-5, with a tentative D call TRBD1 (5 bases). The CDR3 extends over 15 amino acids. Trimming stripped 2 bases from V and 2 bases from J, with 13 bases between. CDR1 is SGHRS, CDR2 YFSETQ, per germline. CDR3 bases: TGCGCCAGCAGCTTCGCGCAGGGATTTCAAGAGACCCAGTACTTC. It translates to CASSFAQGFQETQYF.

The CDR3 reads CASGFTEGANQPQHF. CDR3 nucleotide sequence: TGTGCTAGTGGTTTCACAGAGGGGGCCAATCAGCCCCAGCATTTT. The chain has TRBV12-5 and TRBJ1-5; TRBD1 aligns across 7 bases. CDR1 and CDR2 (germline): LGHNT, FRNRAP. This CDR3 region has 15 residues. The V and J ends lost 3 bases and 3 bases, in that order; junction bases with no gene match: 5.

This clone was detected only a few times. The chain has TRBV25-1 and TRBJ1-4, with TRBD1 as a possible D gene (6 bases). The V end was cut by 6 bases, the J end by 8 bases, with 13 bases between. The CDR3 runs 13 residues. In germline, CDR1 is MGHDK, CDR2 SYGVNS. The CDR3 nucleotides are TGTGCCAGCAGGAGGGGGGGTGGAGAAAAACTGTTTTTT. Its protein product is CASRRGGGEKLFF. The entire variable domain, with the rest obtained from reference TRBV25-1 and TRBJ1-4, is as follows: EADIYQTPRYLVIGTGKKITLECSQTMGHDKMYWYQQDPGMELHLIHYSYGVNSTEKGDLSSESTVSRIRTEHFPLTLESARPSHTSQYLCASRRGGGEKLFFGSGTQLSVL.